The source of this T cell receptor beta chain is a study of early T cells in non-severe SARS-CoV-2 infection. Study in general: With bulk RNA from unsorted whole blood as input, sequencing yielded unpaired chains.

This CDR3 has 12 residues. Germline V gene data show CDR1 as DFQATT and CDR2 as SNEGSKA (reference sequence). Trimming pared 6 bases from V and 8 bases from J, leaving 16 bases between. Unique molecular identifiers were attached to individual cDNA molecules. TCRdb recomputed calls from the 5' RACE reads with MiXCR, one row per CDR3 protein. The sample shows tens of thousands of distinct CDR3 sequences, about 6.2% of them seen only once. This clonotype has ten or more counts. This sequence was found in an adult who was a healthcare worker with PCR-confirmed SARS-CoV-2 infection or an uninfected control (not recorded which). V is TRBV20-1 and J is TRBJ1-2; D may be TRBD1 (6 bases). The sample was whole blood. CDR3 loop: CSASQGIRGYTF. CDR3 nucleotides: TGCAGTGCATCCCAGGGGATTCGGGGCTACACCTTC.